This T cell receptor (beta chain) was profiled in a study of CD8 T cells in ankylosing spondylitis. Overall study findings and caveats: Made up of fewer than 10 highly homologous variants, a TCR beta motif appeared characteristic of ankylosing spondylitis blood. Disease-linked clones proved CD8+ and comparatively uncommon in peripheral blood.

In making TCR beta libraries, quantitative 5'-RACE with molecular barcodes was used. TCRdb recomputed calls from the 5' RACE reads with MiXCR, one row per CDR3 protein. This table has some 150,000 distinct CDR3 sequences, over 10% appearing once. This clonotype has ten or more counts. Its antigen is not known. The sequence came from a female donor with ankylosing spondylitis or in good health (not recorded which). Material for sequencing was blood, either unsorted or a sorted T cell fraction (not recorded which).

The CDR3 loop is CAWNIAGARDTQYF. The CDR3 bases are TGTGCCTGGAATATAGCGGGGGCACGGGATACGCAGTATTTT. This sequence joins TRBV30 and TRBJ2-3; 9 positions agree with TRBD2. J was trimmed by 6 bases and V by 4 bases; bases with no gene match: 8. This CDR3 is built from 14 residues. Germline CDR1 and CDR2: GTSNPN and SVGIG (reference sequence).